This T cell receptor (beta chain) emerged from a study of T-cell reconstitution after alpha-beta-depleted transplantation in children (dated by TCRdb to the mid-2010s). Turning to the overall study: Using TCR repertoire profiling, the study quantitatively followed how T-cell immune reconstitution unfolded in children after TCRalphabeta/CD19-depleted allogeneic hematopoietic cell transplantation.

This clonotype occurred many times. Its antigen is still unknown. Within one base of it there is no much larger clone, and no base qualities were kept. The receptor library was made with PCR. The sequencer listed for this sample is Illumina HiSeq 2500. TCR library preparation used molecular barcoding, with unique molecular identifiers applied to normalize quantification of the TCRbeta repertoire. TCRdb reprocessed the public reads (quality trimming at Q25 with fastp, clone calling with MiXCR) and kept in-frame beta chains. Every entry covers one CDR3 protein and lists the most common genes and DNA from its rows. Present in this sample are 640,000 or so distinct CDR3 sequences, over 15% of which were seen just once. The ten largest clones add up to about 1.1% of the sample. The sequence came from a human donor who donated a stem cell graft to a child with acute myeloid leukemia. This material consisted of PBMCs from the stem cell graft donor, taken from the stem cell graft.

In nucleotide form, the sequence is TGTGCCACCAGTGATTTGCGCAGGGCCTATGGCTACACCTTC. The translation is CATSDLRRAYGYTF. Here the chain combines TRBV24-1 and TRBJ1-2, and TRBD1 may be the D gene, going by 5 matching bases. Trimming removed 0 bases from V and 4 bases from J, leaving 8 bases between the germline ends. Taken from the germline V gene, the CDR1 and CDR2 loops are KGHDR and SFDVKD. The CDR3 numbers 14 residues from cysteine through phenylalanine. Only the CDR3 part of the read is kept: 42 bases, read in frame from the first base.